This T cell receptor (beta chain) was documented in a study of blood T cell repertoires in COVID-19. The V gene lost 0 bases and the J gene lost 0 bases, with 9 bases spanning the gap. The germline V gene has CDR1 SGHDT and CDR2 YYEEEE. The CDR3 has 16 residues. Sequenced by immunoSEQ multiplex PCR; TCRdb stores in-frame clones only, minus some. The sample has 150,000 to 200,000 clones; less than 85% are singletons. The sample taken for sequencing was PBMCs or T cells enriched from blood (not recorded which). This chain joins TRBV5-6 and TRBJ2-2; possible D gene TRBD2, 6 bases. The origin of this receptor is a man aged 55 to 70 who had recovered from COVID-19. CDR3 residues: CASSLVGGANTGELFF. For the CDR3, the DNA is TGTGCCAGCAGCTTGGTCGGGGGAGCGAACACCGGGGAGCTGTTTTTT. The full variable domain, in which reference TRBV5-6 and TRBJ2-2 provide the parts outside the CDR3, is DAGVTQSPTHLIKTRGQQVTLRCSPKSGHDTVSWYQQALGQGPQFIFQYYEEEERQRGNFPDRFSGHQFPNYSSELNVNALLLGDSALYLCASSLVGGANTGELFFGEGSRLTVL.